This T cell receptor (beta chain) was found in a study of Ad26.COV2.S vaccination and SARS-CoV-2 variants. Sequencing was performed with immunoSEQ multiplex PCR; in TCRdb, only in-frame clones are kept and a portion is missing. There are around 140,000 clones in the sample; 80% to 90% occur only once, and around 5.1% lies in the top ten. CDR3 length: 12 amino acids. Trimming left V 7 bases short and J 4 bases short, with 10 bases between. Germline assignment: CDR1 SGHRS and CDR2 YFSETQ. This sequence was found in a human donor who had recovered from COVID-19. The sample was peripheral blood, taken after recovery from COVID-19. The chain couples TRBV5-1 to TRBJ2-3; D call uncertain. The CDR3 is CASWRRSDTQYF. The CDR3 bases are TGCGCCAGCTGGAGACGGTCAGATACGCAGTATTTT.